This T cell receptor (beta chain) was identified during a study of blood T cell repertoires in COVID-19. The CDR3 is 14 residues long. Germline lookup yields CDR1 MDHEN and CDR2 SYDVKM. Deletions cut 5 bases from V and 1 base from J, with 11 bases between. TCRdb keeps only in-frame clones here, not all; method: immunoSEQ multiplex PCR. Altogether approximately 91,000 clones are present, about 75% being singletons, with the ten largest covering around 9.4%. This chain connects TRBV28 to TRBJ1-1; tentatively, D is TRBD1 (5 bases). The sequenced material came from peripheral blood. This sequence was found in a woman over 75 with acute or convalescent COVID-19. CDR3: CASSPHQGNTEAFF. CDR3 sequence (DNA): TGTGCCAGCAGTCCGCACCAGGGGAACACTGAAGCTTTCTTT.